The present TCR beta chain was sequenced within a study of T cell responses to AZD1222 COVID-19 vaccine. The data were produced by immunoSEQ multiplex PCR, yet TCRdb's version contains in-frame clones alone and is incomplete. The table includes about 56,000 clones, roughly 88% detected once. Germline lookup yields CDR1 MDHEN and CDR2 SYDVKM. The CDR3 consists of 18 residues. V was shortened by 4 bases and J by 0 bases, with 19 bases between the two germline ends. The sample consisted of peripheral blood, taken on day 0 of AZD1222 vaccination. This TCR came from an adult in good health. The gene calls are TRBV28 and TRBJ1-5; D ambiguous. CDR3 sequence: CASSSLTHGAYSNQPQHF. CDR3 nucleotides: TGTGCCAGCAGTTCCTTGACCCACGGAGCCTATAGCAATCAGCCCCAGCATTTT.